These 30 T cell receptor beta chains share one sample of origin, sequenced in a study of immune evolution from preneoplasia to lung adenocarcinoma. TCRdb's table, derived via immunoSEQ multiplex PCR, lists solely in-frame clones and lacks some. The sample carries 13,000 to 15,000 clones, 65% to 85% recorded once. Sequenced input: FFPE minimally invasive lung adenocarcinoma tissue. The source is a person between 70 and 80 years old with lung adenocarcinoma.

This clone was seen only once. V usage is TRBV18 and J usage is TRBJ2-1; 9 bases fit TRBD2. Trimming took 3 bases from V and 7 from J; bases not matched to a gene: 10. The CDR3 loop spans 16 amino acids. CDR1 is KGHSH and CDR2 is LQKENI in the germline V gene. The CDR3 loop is CASSPLGLAGLNEQFF. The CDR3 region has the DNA TGTGCCAGCTCACCCCTCGGGCTAGCGGGATTGAATGAGCAGTTCTTC. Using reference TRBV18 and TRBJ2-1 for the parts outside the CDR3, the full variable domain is NAGVMQNPRHLVRRRGQEARLRCSPMKGHSHVYWYRQLPEEGLKFMVYLQKENIIDESGMPKERFSAEFPKEGPSILRIQQVVRGDSAAYFCASSPLGLAGLNEQFFGPGTRLTVL.

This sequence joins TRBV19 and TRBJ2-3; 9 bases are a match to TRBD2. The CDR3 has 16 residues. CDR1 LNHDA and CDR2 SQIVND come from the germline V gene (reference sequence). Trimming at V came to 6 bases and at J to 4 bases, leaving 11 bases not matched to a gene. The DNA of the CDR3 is TGTGCCAGTAGCCGTGGAGCGGGGGGCCGTGCAGATACGCAGTATTTT. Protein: CASSRGAGGRADTQYF.

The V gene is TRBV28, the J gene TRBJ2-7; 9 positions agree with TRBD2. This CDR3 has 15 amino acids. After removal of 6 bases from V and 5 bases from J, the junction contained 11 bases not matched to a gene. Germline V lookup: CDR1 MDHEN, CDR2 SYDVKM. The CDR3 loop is CASRLGSGGRNEQYF. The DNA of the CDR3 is TGTGCCAGCAGGTTAGGCAGCGGGGGGAGGAACGAGCAGTACTTC.

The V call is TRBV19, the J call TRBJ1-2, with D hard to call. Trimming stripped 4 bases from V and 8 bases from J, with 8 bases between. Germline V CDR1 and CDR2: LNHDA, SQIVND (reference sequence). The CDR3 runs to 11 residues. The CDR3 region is CASSKAYGYTF. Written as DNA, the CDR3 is TGTGCCAGTAGTAAAGCTTACGGCTACACCTTC.

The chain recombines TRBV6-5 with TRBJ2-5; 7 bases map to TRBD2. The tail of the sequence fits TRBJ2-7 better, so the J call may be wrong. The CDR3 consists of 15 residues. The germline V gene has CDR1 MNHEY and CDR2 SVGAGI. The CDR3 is CASSYGASGQYEQYF. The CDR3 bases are TGTGCCAGCAGTTACGGGGCTAGCGGACAATACGAGCAGTACTTC.

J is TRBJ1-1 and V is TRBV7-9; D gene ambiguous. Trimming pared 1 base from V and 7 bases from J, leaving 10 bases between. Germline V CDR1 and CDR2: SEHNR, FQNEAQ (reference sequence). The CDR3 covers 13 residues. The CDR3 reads CASSLDLSHEAFF. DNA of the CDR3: TGTGCCAGCAGCTTAGATCTCAGCCATGAAGCTTTCTTT.

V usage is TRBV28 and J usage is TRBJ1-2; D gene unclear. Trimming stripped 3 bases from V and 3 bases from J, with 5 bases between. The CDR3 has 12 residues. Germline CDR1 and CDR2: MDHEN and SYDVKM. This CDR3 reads CASSLGDYGYTF. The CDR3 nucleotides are TGTGCCAGCAGTTTGGGAGACTATGGCTACACCTTC.

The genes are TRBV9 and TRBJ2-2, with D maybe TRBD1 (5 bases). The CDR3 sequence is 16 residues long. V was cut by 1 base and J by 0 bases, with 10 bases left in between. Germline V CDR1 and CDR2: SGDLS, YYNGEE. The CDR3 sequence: CASSVSAGPNTGELFF. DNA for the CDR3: TGTGCCAGCAGCGTATCGGCAGGGCCGAACACCGGGGAGCTGTTTTTT.

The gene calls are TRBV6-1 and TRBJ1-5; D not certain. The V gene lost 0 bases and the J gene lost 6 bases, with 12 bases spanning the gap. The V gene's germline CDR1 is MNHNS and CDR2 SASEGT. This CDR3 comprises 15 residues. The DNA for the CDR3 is TGTGCCAGCAGTGAAGCAGGGCGGATAATTCAGCCCCAGCATTTT. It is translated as CASSEAGRIIQPQHF.

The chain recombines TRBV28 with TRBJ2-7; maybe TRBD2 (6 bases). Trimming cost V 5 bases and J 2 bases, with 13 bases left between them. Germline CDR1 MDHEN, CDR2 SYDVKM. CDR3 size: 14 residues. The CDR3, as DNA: TGTGCCAGCAGTGGGTCCGGGGGACCCTACGAGCAGTACTTC. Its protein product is CASSGSGGPYEQYF.

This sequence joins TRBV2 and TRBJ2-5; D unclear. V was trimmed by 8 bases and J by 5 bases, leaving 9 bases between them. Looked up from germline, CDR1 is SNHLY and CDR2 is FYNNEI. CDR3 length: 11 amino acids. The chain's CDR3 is CASGFGETQYF. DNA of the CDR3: TGTGCCAGCGGGTTTGGGGAGACCCAGTACTTC.

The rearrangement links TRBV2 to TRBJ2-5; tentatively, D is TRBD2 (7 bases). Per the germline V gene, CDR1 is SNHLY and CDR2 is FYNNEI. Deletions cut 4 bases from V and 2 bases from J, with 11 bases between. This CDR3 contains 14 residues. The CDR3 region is CASSGGGVQETQYF. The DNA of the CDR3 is TGTGCCAGCAGTGGAGGGGGGGTACAAGAGACCCAGTACTTC.

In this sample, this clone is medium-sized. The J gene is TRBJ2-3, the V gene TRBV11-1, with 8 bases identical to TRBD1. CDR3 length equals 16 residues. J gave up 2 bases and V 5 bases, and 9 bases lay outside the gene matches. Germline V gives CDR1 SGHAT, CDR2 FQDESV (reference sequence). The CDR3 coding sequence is TGTGCCAGCAGCCCCCGGGACAGGACCTCCACAGATACGCAGTATTTT. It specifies CASSPRDRTSTDTQYF.

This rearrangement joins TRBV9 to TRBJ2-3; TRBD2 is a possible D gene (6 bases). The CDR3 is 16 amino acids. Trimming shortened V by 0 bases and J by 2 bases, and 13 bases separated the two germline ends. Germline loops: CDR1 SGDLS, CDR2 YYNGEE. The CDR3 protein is CASSVEASVVTDTQYF. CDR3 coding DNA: TGTGCCAGCAGCGTAGAGGCTAGCGTGGTCACAGATACGCAGTATTTT.

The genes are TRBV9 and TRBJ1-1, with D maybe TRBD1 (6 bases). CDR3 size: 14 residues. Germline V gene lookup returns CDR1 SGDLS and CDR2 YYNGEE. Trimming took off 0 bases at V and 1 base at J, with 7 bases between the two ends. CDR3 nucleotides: TGTGCCAGCAGCGTAGGGACAGCGAACACTGAAGCTTTCTTT. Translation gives CASSVGTANTEAFF. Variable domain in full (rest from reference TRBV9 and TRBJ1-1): DSGVTQTPKHLITATGQRVTLRCSPRSGDLSVYWYQQSLDQGLQFLIQYYNGEERAKGNILERFSAQQFPDLHSELNLSSLELGDSALYFCASSVGTANTEAFFGQGTRLTVV.

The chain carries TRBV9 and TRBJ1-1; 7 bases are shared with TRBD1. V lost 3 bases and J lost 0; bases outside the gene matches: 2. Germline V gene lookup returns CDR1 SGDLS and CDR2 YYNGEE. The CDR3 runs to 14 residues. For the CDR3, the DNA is TGTGCCAGCAGCGCCGGGACAGTGAACACTGAAGCTTTCTTT. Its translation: CASSAGTVNTEAFF.

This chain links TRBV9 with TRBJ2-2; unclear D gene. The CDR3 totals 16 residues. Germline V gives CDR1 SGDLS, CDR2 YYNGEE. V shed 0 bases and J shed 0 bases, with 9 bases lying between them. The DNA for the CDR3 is TGTGCCAGCAGCGTAGATTCTAGAACGAACACCGGGGAGCTGTTTTTT. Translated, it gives CASSVDSRTNTGELFF.

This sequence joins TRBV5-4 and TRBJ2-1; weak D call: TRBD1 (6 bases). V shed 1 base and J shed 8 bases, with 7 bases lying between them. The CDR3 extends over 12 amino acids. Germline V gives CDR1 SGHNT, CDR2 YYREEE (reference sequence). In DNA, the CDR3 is TGTGCCAGCAGCTTGACAGGGTATGAGCAGTTCTTC. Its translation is CASSLTGYEQFF.

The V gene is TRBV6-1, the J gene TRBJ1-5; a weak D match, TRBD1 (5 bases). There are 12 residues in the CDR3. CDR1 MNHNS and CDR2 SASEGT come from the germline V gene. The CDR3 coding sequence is TGTGTCTGTCAGGGACTCAATCAGCCCCAGCATTTT. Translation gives CVCQGLNQPQHF.

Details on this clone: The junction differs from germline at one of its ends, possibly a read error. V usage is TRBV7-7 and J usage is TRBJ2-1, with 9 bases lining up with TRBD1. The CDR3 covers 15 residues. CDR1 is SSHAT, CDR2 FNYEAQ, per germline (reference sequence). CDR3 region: CASSLSTGTGHEQFF. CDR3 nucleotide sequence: TGTGCTAGCAGCTTATCCACCGGGACAGGGCATGAGCAGTTCTTC.

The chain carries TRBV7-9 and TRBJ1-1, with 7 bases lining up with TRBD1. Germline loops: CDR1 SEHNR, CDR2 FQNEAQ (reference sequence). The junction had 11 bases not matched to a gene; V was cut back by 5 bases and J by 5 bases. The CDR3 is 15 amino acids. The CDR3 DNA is TGTGCCAGCAGCGTCAGAACAGGGGTAGGAACTGAAGCTTTCTTT. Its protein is CASSVRTGVGTEAFF.

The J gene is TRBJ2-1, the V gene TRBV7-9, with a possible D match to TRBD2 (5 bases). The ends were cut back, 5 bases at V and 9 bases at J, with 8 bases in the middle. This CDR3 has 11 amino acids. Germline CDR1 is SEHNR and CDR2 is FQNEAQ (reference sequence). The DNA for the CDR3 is TGTGCCAGCAGCACCGAGGGTGAGCAGTTCTTC. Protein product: CASSTEGEQFF.

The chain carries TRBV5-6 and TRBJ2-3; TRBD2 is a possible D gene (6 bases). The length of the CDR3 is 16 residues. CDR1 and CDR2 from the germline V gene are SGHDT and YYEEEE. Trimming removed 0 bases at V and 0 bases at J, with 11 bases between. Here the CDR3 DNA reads TGTGCCAGCAGCTTGGGAAGCGGGTCTAGCACAGATACGCAGTATTTT. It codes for CASSLGSGSSTDTQYF.

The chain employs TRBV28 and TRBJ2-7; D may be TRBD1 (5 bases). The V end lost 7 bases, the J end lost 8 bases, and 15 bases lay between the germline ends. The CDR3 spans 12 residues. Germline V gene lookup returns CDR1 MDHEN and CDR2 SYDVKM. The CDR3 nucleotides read TGTGCCAGCAATCGACAGATTAATAAGCAGTACTTC. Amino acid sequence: CASNRQINKQYF.

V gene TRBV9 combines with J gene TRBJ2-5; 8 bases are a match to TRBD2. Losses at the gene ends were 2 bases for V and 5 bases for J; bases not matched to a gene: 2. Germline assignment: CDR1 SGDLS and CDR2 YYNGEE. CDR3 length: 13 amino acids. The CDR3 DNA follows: TGTGCCAGCAGCGTGGGGACTAGTGAGACCCAGTACTTC. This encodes CASSVGTSETQYF.

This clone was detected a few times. CDR3 nucleotides: TGTGCCAGCAGCGTAGGGGGTGCCACCTACGAGCAGTACTTC. Translating gives CASSVGGATYEQYF. The chain has TRBV9 and TRBJ2-7; no clear D gene. The length of the CDR3 is 14 residues. CDR1 and CDR2 (germline): SGDLS, YYNGEE. V was trimmed by 0 bases and J by 2 bases, leaving 9 bases between them.

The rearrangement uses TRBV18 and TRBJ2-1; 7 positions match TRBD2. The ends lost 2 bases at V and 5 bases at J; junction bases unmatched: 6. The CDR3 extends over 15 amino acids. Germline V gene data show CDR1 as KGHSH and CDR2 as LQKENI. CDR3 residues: CASSPGPSGHNEQFF. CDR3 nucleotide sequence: TGTGCCAGCTCACCAGGGCCTAGCGGCCACAATGAGCAGTTCTTC.

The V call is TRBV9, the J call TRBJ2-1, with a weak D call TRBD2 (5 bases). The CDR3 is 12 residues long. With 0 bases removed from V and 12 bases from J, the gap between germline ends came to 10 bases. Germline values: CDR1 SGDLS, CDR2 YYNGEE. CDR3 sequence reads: CASSVGGGRQFF. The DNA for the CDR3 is TGTGCCAGCAGCGTAGGAGGAGGTCGGCAGTTCTTC.

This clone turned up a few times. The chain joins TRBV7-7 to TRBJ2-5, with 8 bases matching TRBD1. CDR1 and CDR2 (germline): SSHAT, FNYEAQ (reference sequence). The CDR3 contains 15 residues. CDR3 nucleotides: TGTGCTATAAATGCCGGGACAGGAGGAGGCGAGACCCAGTACTTC. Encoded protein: CAINAGTGGGETQYF.

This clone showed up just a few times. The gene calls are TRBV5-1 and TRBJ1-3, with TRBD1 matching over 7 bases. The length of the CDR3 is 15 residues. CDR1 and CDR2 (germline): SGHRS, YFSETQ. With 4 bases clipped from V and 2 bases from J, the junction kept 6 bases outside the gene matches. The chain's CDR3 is CASSLLTGTGNTIYF. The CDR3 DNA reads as TGCGCCAGCAGCCTACTGACAGGGACTGGAAACACCATATATTTT.